These 10 T cell receptor beta chains came from one sample sequenced in a study of blood T cell repertoires in COVID-19. TCRdb's copy holds only in-frame clones and misses some; the assay was immunoSEQ multiplex PCR. The sample yields around 160,000 clones, roughly 76% seen once. The sample consisted of peripheral blood. The source of these receptors is a human donor with acute or convalescent COVID-19. The donor label of this sample is uncertain.

The genes are TRBV15 and TRBJ1-2, with 7 positions matching TRBD1. V lost 0 bases and J lost 8; bases outside the gene matches: 12. The germline gives CDR1 LNHNV, CDR2 YYDKDF (reference sequence). This CDR3 contains 16 residues. In DNA, the CDR3 is TGTGCCACCAGCAGAGATCCTAGGGGGCCCGGTGGCGGCTACACCTTC. Translating gives CATSRDPRGPGGGYTF. The full variable domain, completed using reference TRBV15 and TRBJ1-2, is DAMVIQNPRYQVTQFGKPVTLSCSQTLNHNVMYWYQQKSSQAPKLLFHYYDKDFNNEADTPDNFQSRRPNTSFCFLDIRSPGLGDTAMYLCATSRDPRGPGGGYTFGSGTRLTVV.

The table lists this clone with a count of one. The chain joins TRBV30 to TRBJ1-1; TRBD1 agrees at 7 bases. V shed 3 bases and J 0 bases; nucleotides not matched to a gene: 13. The CDR3 length is 17 residues. In germline, CDR1 is GTSNPN, CDR2 SVGIG (reference sequence). In DNA form, the CDR3 reads TGTGCCTGGAGGTCTCTCCGGAGGCAGGGGGTGAACACTGAAGCTTTCTTT. Translated, it gives CAWRSLRRQGVNTEAFF.

This clone has just a few counts. The chain combines TRBV10-2 with TRBJ2-3; possibly TRBD1 for D (5 bases). Looked up from germline, CDR1 is WSHSY and CDR2 is SAAADI. The CDR3 loop spans 14 amino acids. Trimming left V 7 bases short and J 2 bases short, with 13 bases between. The CDR3 region is CASINRRLTDTQYF. CDR3 in DNA: TGCGCCAGCATCAACAGGCGACTCACAGATACGCAGTATTTT.

Details on this clone: One junction end disagrees with the germline gene, perhaps due to a read error. The genes are TRBV6-1 and TRBJ2-4; 9 nucleotides match TRBD1. The CDR3 length is 14 residues. CDR1 and CDR2 (germline): MNHNS, SASEGT. CDR3 residues: CASREDRGRDIQYF. Here the CDR3 DNA reads TGTGCCAGCAGAGAAGACAGGGGGAGGGACATTCAGTACTTC.

CDR3 sequence reads: CASSSGGWADTQYF. The CDR3 coding sequence is TGTGCCAGCAGTTCCGGGGGGTGGGCAGATACGCAGTATTTT. The chain couples TRBV27 to TRBJ2-3; 7 nucleotides match TRBD2. Trimming took 4 bases from V and 4 from J; bases not matched to a gene: 5. Germline CDR1 is MNHEY and CDR2 is SMNVEV (reference sequence). The CDR3 runs to 14 residues.

The chain is built from TRBV5-1 and TRBJ2-7, with D perhaps matching TRBD1 (6 bases). The CDR3 length is 16 residues. In germline, CDR1 is SGHRS, CDR2 YFSETQ. Trimming stripped 0 bases from V and 0 bases from J, with 13 bases between. CDR3 region: CASSLADSLLSYEQYF. CDR3 sequence (DNA): TGCGCCAGCAGCTTGGCGGACAGTCTCCTCTCCTACGAGCAGTACTTC.

The chain carries TRBV5-1 and TRBJ2-5, with D maybe TRBD1 (6 bases). The CDR3 totals 15 residues. Germline V gives CDR1 SGHRS, CDR2 YFSETQ. Trimming took off 5 bases at V and 3 bases at J, with 17 bases between the two ends. CDR3 loop: CASRPTGHSKETQYF. The CDR3 DNA sequence: TGCGCCAGCAGACCCACGGGACACTCTAAAGAGACCCAGTACTTC.

The rearrangement links TRBV19 to TRBJ1-1; weak D call: TRBD1 (5 bases). CDR1 is LNHDA and CDR2 is SQIVND in the germline V gene (reference sequence). With 5 bases removed from V and 3 bases from J, the gap between germline ends came to 25 bases. This CDR3 is built from 18 residues. CDR3 amino acids: CASSLVGQGQLWDTEAFF. CDR3 nucleotide sequence: TGTGCCAGTAGTCTCGTGGGGCAGGGCCAATTGTGGGACACTGAAGCTTTCTTT.

V is TRBV10-2 and J is TRBJ1-5; no definite D call. Trimming stripped 4 bases from V and 0 bases from J, with 4 bases between. The CDR3 runs 13 residues. Germline V gene sequence: CDR1 WSHSY, CDR2 SAAADI. The CDR3 DNA follows: TGCGCCAGCAGTGTATATAGCAATCAGCCCCAGCATTTT. Translated, it gives CASSVYSNQPQHF.

V gene TRBV19 combines with J gene TRBJ2-1, with no clear D. The CDR3 contains 15 residues. Looked up from germline, CDR1 is LNHDA and CDR2 is SQIVND (reference sequence). V lost 10 bases and J 0 bases, leaving 16 bases between the germline ends. The CDR3 reads CATSQPGSSYNEQFF. CDR3 bases: TGTGCCACCTCCCAGCCAGGCAGCTCCTACAATGAGCAGTTCTTC.